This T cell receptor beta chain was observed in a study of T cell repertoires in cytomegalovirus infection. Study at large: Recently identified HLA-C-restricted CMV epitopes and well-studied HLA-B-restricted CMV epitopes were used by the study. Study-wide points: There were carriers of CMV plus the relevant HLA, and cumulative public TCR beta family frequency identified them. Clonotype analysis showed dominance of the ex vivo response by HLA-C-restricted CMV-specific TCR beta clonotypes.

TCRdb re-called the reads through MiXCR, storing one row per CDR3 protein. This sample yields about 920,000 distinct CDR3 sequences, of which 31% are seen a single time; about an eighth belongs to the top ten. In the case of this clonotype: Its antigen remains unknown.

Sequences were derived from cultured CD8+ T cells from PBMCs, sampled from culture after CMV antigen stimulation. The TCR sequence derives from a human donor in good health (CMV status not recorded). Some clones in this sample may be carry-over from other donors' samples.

CDR3 sequence (DNA): TGTGCCAGTAGTATTCGCAGGGAAAGGAATCAGCCCCAGCATTTT. Translating gives CASSIRRERNQPQHF. V gene TRBV19 combines with J gene TRBJ1-5; TRBD1 is a possible D gene (5 bases). There are 15 residues in the CDR3. Between the trimmed V and J ends, which lost 3 bases and 4 bases, there was a span of 13 bases. Germline lookup yields CDR1 LNHDA and CDR2 SQIVND (reference sequence).